This T cell receptor beta chain came from a study of blood T cell repertoires in COVID-19. Only in-frame clones appear in the TCRdb table, and some are missing; sequencing was by immunoSEQ multiplex PCR. The top ten hold 9.5% to 15% of the sample, which has more than 100,000 clones, 75% to 90% seen once. The germline V gene has CDR1 LGHNA and CDR2 YNFKEQ. Deletions cut 0 bases from V and 1 base from J, with 6 bases between. The CDR3 spans 14 residues. J is TRBJ1-1 and V is TRBV4-2; D remains ambiguous. Input material: peripheral blood. The TCR was taken from a human donor in a cohort sampled during active COVID-19. The CDR3 reads CASSQEETNTEAFF. The CDR3 bases are TGTGCCAGCAGCCAAGAGGAGACGAACACTGAAGCTTTCTTT.